This T cell receptor (beta chain) was documented in a study of cytomegalovirus exposure and HLA in healthy donors. Points from the study as a whole: Sequencing depth roughly uniform across donors was assumed in presence/absence analyses. According to the study, 150 to 200 TCR beta chains were cytomegalovirus-associated. V- and J-gene trimming of TCR beta was linked (in a later analysis) to a missense DCLRE1C variant.

Concerning this clone: Its antigen is unidentified.

CDR3 size: 15 residues. Germline V gene lookup returns CDR1 MDHEN and CDR2 SYDVKM. J was trimmed by 1 base and V by 8 bases; bases with no gene match: 5. A multiplex PCR was run with 60 Vbeta primers and 13 Jbeta primers. TCRdb's copy holds only in-frame clones and misses some; the assay was immunoSEQ multiplex PCR. The table includes some 99,000 clones, 55% to 80% detected once. This cohort consisted of healthy bone marrow donors. The chain links TRBV28 to TRBJ1-5; 10 nucleotides match TRBD1. Source material: PBMCs. The receptor's source is a female donor in good health and CMV-seronegative. The CDR3 is CASFDRGQSNQPQHF. CDR3 nucleotide sequence: TGTGCCAGCTTTGACAGGGGGCAAAGCAATCAGCCCCAGCATTTT.